One and the same sample provided the 12 T cell receptor beta chains below, sequenced in a study of vaccination and CD4 T cells after COVID-19. No cognate antigen is known for these TCRs. Treatment specified: roughly 11-day PBMC culture with coronavirus spike peptide pools or control peptides (ViraFEST assay). The study sequenced cultured CD4+ T cell DNA using the Oncomine TCR Beta short-read assay. MiXCR, applied by TCRdb to the PCR reads, yields one record per CDR3 protein. The data show about 11,000 distinct CDR3 sequences, 64% seen once. Sequencing was performed on CD4+ T cells from blood, cultured in vitro. The origin of the receptors is a human donor who had recovered from COVID-19.

The V call is TRBV15, the J call TRBJ1-1, with D perhaps TRBD1 (6 bases). The CDR3 is 14 amino acids. Trimming shortened V by 5 bases and J by 0 bases, and 10 bases separated the two germline ends. Germline lookup yields CDR1 LNHNV and CDR2 YYDKDF (reference sequence). The CDR3 DNA follows: TGTGCCACCAGCGGCAGGGGTATGAACACTGAAGCTTTCTTT. Translating gives CATSGRGMNTEAFF.

The V gene is TRBV7-2, the J gene TRBJ1-4; D is possibly TRBD1 (5 bases). The V gene's germline CDR1 is SGHTA and CDR2 FQGNSA. Deletions cut 1 base from V and 3 bases from J, with 12 bases between. This CDR3 spans 16 amino acids. Written as DNA, the CDR3 is TGTGCCAGCAGCTTAGGGGGTGCAGGGCCTAATGAAAAACTGTTTTTT. Encoded protein: CASSLGGAGPNEKLFF. The variable domain in full, completed from reference TRBV7-2 and TRBJ1-4, reads GAGVSQSPSNKVTEKGKDVELRCDPISGHTALYWYRQSLGQGLEFLIYFQGNSAPDKSGLPSDRFSAERTGGSVSTLTIQRTQQEDSAVYLCASSLGGAGPNEKLFFGSGTQLSVL.

This clonotype was detected a few times. The CDR3 bases are TGTGCCATCAGTGAGGTGGGCTCCTACGAGCAGTACTTC. It codes for CAISEVGSYEQYF. The rearrangement joins TRBV10-3 to TRBJ2-7; no definite D call. The germline gives CDR1 ENHRY, CDR2 SYGVKD. The germline V and J ends were trimmed by 2 bases and 0 bases, with 5 bases remaining between them. The CDR3 runs 13 residues.

The chain recombines TRBV6-1 with TRBJ1-2; possible D gene TRBD1, 6 bases. This CDR3 is built from 16 residues. V was shortened by 2 bases and J by 2 bases, with 15 bases between the two germline ends. Germline V gene sequence: CDR1 MNHNS, CDR2 SASEGT. DNA for the CDR3: TGTGCCAGCAGTGAAACAGGGAAATTAGGGAACTATGGCTACACCTTC. This translates into CASSETGKLGNYGYTF.

This clonotype was recorded only once. J is TRBJ1-1 and V is TRBV10-3; D is perhaps TRBD1 (6 bases). Per germline, CDR1 ENHRY and CDR2 SYGVKD. This CDR3 comprises 16 residues. V shed 3 bases and J shed 5 bases, with 19 bases lying between them. The CDR3, as DNA: TGTGCCATCAGTGAAAGTCGCGAGGGGGAAGGAACTGAAGCTTTCTTT. It encodes CAISESREGEGTEAFF.

The chain carries TRBV11-1 and TRBJ2-3; maybe TRBD2 (5 bases). Trimming cost V 1 base and J 5 bases, with 13 bases left between them. There are 15 residues in the CDR3. Germline V gives CDR1 SGHAT, CDR2 FQDESV (reference sequence). The CDR3 nucleotides are TGTGCCAGCAGCTTAGTTGGTACTAGGGAAGATACGCAGTATTTT. Amino acid sequence: CASSLVGTREDTQYF.

V is TRBV28 and J is TRBJ1-5; 8 nucleotides align to TRBD1. The germline V gene encodes CDR1 MDHEN and CDR2 SYDVKM. The trim removed 6 bases at V and 7 bases at J, leaving 11 bases unmatched. CDR3 length: 15 residues. CDR3 amino acids: CASSPSGTGGQPQHF. CDR3 nucleotide sequence: TGTGCCAGCAGCCCCTCCGGGACAGGAGGCCAGCCCCAGCATTTT.

V gene TRBV7-3 combines with J gene TRBJ1-1, with TRBD1 matching over 8 bases. J was trimmed by 4 bases and V by 4 bases; bases with no gene match: 2. This CDR3 spans 13 amino acids. Germline V gives CDR1 SGHTA, CDR2 FQGTGA. The CDR3 bases are TGTGCCAGCAGCTACGGACAGGGCACTGAAGCTTTCTTT. Translation gives CASSYGQGTEAFF. Complete variable domain (other parts from reference TRBV7-3 and TRBJ1-1): GAGVSQTPSNKVTEKGKYVELRCDPISGHTALYWYRQSLGQGPEFLIYFQGTGAADDSGLPNDRFFAVRPEGSVSTLKIQRTERGDSAVYLCASSYGQGTEAFFGQGTRLTVV.

The genes are TRBV18 and TRBJ1-1; D call uncertain. CDR1 and CDR2 from the germline V gene are KGHSH and LQKENI. The CDR3 spans 15 residues. Trimming stripped 2 bases from V and 1 base from J, with 11 bases between. This CDR3 is CASSPINPGNTEAFF. In nucleotides, the CDR3 is TGTGCCAGCTCACCAATCAACCCAGGGAACACTGAAGCTTTCTTT.

The CDR3 DNA is TGTGCCAGCAGTGAGATGGGTTCCTACGAGCAGTACTTC. The encoded protein is CASSEMGSYEQYF. J is TRBJ2-7 and V is TRBV6-1, with D uncertain. The CDR3 consists of 13 residues. Deletions cut 3 bases from V and 1 base from J, with 7 bases between. Looked up from germline, CDR1 is MNHNS and CDR2 is SASEGT.

This clonotype was picked up a small number of times. V usage is TRBV7-2 and J usage is TRBJ1-1; perhaps TRBD1 as D (5 bases). The ends were cut back, 1 base at V and 4 bases at J, with 10 bases in the middle. The CDR3 runs to 14 residues. Germline values: CDR1 SGHTA, CDR2 FQGNSA. The CDR3 DNA follows: TGTGCCAGCAGCTTAGGCAGGGCTCCCACTGAAGCTTTCTTT. Translating gives CASSLGRAPTEAFF.

The chain is built from TRBV6-1 and TRBJ2-7; the D is unclear. There are 14 residues in the CDR3. The germline gives CDR1 MNHNS, CDR2 SASEGT. The V and J ends lost 4 bases and 5 bases respectively, with 15 bases between them. The CDR3 loop is CASSVMGLINEQYF. In DNA, the CDR3 is TGTGCCAGCAGTGTTATGGGTTTGATAAACGAGCAGTACTTC.